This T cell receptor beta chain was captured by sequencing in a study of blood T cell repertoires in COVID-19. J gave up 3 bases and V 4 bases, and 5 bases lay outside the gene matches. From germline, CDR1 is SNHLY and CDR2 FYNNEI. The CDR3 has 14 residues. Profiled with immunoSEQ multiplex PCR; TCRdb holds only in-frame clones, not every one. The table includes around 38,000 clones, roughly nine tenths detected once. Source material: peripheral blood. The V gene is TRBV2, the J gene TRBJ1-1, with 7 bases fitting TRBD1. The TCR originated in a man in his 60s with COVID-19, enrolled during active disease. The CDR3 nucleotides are TGTGCCAGCAGTGCTGTGACAGGGTACACTGAAGCTTTCTTT. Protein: CASSAVTGYTEAFF.